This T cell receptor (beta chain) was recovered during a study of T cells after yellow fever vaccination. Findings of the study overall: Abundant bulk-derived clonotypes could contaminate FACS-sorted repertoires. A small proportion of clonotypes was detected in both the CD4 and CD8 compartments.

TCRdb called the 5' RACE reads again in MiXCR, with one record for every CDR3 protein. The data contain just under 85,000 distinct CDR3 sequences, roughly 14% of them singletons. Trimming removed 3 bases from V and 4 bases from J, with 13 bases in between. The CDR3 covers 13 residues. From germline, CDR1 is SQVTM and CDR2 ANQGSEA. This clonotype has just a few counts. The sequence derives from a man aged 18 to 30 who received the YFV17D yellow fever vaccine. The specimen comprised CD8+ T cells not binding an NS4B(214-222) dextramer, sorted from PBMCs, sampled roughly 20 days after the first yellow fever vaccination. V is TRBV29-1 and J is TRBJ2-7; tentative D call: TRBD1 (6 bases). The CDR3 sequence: CSVEEDSRYEQYF. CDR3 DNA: TGCAGCGTTGAGGAGGACAGTAGATACGAGCAGTACTTC.